The T cell receptor (beta chain) under discussion was sequenced for a study of OX40 agonist ivuxolimab in advanced cancers. Study-wide context: Treatment received earlier with anti-PD-1, anti-PD-L1 or anti-CTLA-4 agents was allowed, and less than 45% had some.

The V gene end was trimmed by 7 bases and the J gene end by 5 bases; junction bases not matched to a gene: 11. The CDR3 is made up of 14 amino acids. The germline V gene encodes CDR1 SGHRS and CDR2 YFSETQ. Study outcomes and limitations: Clonal expansion was seen in CD4+ and CD8+ blood T cells by week 6 at 0.1 to 3.0 mg/kg. People who partly responded at 0.1-3.0 mg/kg had some of the least clonal expansion seen.

About this clone itself: Its cognate antigen is unknown.

Clones were sequenced by immunoSEQ multiplex PCR, and TCRdb holds only the in-frame ones, with some missing. The sample holds 40,000 to 60,000 clones, 80% to 90% seen once. Sequences were derived from CD4+ or CD8+ T cells sorted from blood, sampled in a trial of the OX40 agonist ivuxolimab. The sequence was collected from an adult with an advanced solid tumor such as melanoma, head and neck, liver or kidney cancer. The genes are TRBV5-1 and TRBJ2-7; TRBD1 aligns across 8 bases. The DNA of the CDR3 is TGCGCCAGCTGCCCTAACCGGGACAGGAACGAGCAGTACTTC. Residues: CASCPNRDRNEQYF.